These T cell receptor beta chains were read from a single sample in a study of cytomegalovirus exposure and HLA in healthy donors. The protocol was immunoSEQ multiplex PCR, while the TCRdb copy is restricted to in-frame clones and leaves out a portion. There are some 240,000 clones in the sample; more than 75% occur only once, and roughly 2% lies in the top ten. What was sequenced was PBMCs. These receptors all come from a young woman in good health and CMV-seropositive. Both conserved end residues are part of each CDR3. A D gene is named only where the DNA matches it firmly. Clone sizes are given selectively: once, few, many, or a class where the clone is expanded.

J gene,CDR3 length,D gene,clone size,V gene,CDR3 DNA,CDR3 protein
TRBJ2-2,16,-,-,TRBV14,TGTGCCAGCAGCCCCCGGACAGCCGCGAACACCGGGGAGCTGTTTTTT,CASSPRTAANTGELFF
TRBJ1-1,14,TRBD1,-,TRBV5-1,TGCGCCAGCACCTCCGTCAGGGGGGACACTGAAGCTTTCTTT,CASTSVRGDTEAFF
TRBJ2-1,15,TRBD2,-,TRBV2,TGTGCCAGCGGGGGGGTCTGGGACTCCTACAATGAGCAGTTCTTC,CASGGVWDSYNEQFF
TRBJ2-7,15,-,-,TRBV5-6,TGTGCCAGCAGCATCGGAGACTTGCTCTCCTACGAGCAGTACTTC,CASSIGDLLSYEQYF
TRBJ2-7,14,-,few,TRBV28,TGTGCCAGCAGTTCCAGGACTCCTACCTACGAGCAGTACTTC,CASSSRTPTYEQYF
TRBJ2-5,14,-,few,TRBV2,TGTGCCAGCAGGCCTCATCCCAGGGCAGAGACCCAGTACTTC,CASRPHPRAETQYF
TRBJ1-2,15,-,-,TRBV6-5,TGTGCCAGCGGCACAGGTGACCAAGCTAACTATGGCTACACCTTC,CASGTGDQANYGYTF
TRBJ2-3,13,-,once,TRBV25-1,TGTGCCAGCAGTGATCACAGGGTAGATACGCAGTATTTT,CASSDHRVDTQYF
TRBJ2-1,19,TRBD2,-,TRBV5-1,TGCGCCAGCAGCCAAGCCGGGACTAGCGGGAGCGGGTCCTACAATGAGCAGTTCTTC,CASSQAGTSGSGSYNEQFF
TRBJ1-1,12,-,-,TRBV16,TGTGCCAGCAGGCAAGGTAGTGTCGAAGCTTTCTTT,CASRQGSVEAFF
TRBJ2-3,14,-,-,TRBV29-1,TGCAGCGTTGAAGGGACGGGAGACACAGATACGCAGTATTTT,CSVEGTGDTDTQYF
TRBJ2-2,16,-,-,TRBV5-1,TGCGCCAGCAGCACCACAGGGTCCCCGAACACCGGGGAGCTGTTTTTT,CASSTTGSPNTGELFF
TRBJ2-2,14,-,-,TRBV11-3,TGTGCCAGCAGCACCGACAGGAACACCGGGGAGCTGTTTTTT,CASSTDRNTGELFF
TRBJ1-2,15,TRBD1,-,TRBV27,TGTGCCAGCAGTTTGGCACAGGGGGTGTACTATGGCTACACCTTC,CASSLAQGVYYGYTF
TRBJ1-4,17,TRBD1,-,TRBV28,TGTGCCAGCAGTTCAATACAGGGGGCGCTTCTGGCTGAAAAACTGTTTTTT,CASSSIQGALLAEKLFF
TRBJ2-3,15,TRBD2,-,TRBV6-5,TGTGCCAGCACCCAGGGACTAGCGGGAGTTAGAGAGCAGTATTTT,CASTQGLAGVREQYF
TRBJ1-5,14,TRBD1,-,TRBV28,TGTGCCAGCAGTGAGGACAGGGGAAGGCAGCCCCAGCATTTT,CASSEDRGRQPQHF
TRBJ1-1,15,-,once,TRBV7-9,TGTGCCAGCAGCTTGGACAGTCCCATGAACACTGAAGCTTTCTTT,CASSLDSPMNTEAFF
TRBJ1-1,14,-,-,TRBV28,TGTGCCAGCAGCCCTCACAGGGAACGCACTGAAGCTTTCTTT,CASSPHRERTEAFF
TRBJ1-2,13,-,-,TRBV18,TGTGCCAGCTCACCACCGACAGTCTATGGCTACACCTTC,CASSPPTVYGYTF
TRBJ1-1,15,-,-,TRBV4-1,TGCGCCAGCAGCCAAGGATGGGTACGGGACACTGAAGCTTTCTTT,CASSQGWVRDTEAFF
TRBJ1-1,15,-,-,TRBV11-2,TGTGCCAGCAGCCCCTTAAGGGGCCAGAGAGCTGAAGCTTTCTTT,CASSPLRGQRAEAFF
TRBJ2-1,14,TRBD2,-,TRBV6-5,TGTGCCAGCAGCACGGGGGGGAAGGCTAATGAGCAGTTCTTC,CASSTGGKANEQFF
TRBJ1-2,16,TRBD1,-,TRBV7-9,TGTGCCAGCAGCTTAGCCAGAAACAGGGGGCTAACTGGCTACACCTTC,CASSLARNRGLTGYTF
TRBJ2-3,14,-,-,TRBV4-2,TGTGCCAGCAGCCAGGCTAGAGTGGGAGATACGCAGTATTTT,CASSQARVGDTQYF
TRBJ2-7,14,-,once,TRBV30,TGTGCCTGGAGCCCAGTGTATGTTACCTACGAGCAGTACTTC,CAWSPVYVTYEQYF
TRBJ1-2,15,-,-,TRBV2,TGTGCCAGCAGCCGGACCGGGACTGCTAACTATGGCTACACCTTC,CASSRTGTANYGYTF
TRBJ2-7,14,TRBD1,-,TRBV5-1,TGCGCCAGCCGGTATAAACAGGGGGTCTACGAGCAGTACTTC,CASRYKQGVYEQYF
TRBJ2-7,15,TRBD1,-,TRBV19,TGTGCCAGTAGTATAAAGGACAGGGGGCCCTACGAGCAGTACTTC,CASSIKDRGPYEQYF
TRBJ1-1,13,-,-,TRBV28,TGTGCCAGCAGCCTAAACACCGGGGGAAAGGCTTTCTTT,CASSLNTGGKAFF
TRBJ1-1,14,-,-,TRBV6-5,TGTGCCAGCAGTTATGGCGGCTCGGGCACTGAAGCTTTCTTT,CASSYGGSGTEAFF
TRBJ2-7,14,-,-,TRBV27,TGTGCCAGCAGTTTCACCAGGGGCTCCTACGAGCAGTACTTC,CASSFTRGSYEQYF
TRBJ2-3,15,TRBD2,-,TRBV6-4,TGTGCCAGCAGTCCCACTAGCGGGAGCACAGATACGCAGTATTTT,CASSPTSGSTDTQYF
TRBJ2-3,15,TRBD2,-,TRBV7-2,TGTGCCAGCAACACTTGGACTAGCCAGACAGATACGCAGTATTTT,CASNTWTSQTDTQYF
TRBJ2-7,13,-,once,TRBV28,TGTGCCAGCAGTTTGGGGCAGACCTACGAGCAGTACTTC,CASSLGQTYEQYF